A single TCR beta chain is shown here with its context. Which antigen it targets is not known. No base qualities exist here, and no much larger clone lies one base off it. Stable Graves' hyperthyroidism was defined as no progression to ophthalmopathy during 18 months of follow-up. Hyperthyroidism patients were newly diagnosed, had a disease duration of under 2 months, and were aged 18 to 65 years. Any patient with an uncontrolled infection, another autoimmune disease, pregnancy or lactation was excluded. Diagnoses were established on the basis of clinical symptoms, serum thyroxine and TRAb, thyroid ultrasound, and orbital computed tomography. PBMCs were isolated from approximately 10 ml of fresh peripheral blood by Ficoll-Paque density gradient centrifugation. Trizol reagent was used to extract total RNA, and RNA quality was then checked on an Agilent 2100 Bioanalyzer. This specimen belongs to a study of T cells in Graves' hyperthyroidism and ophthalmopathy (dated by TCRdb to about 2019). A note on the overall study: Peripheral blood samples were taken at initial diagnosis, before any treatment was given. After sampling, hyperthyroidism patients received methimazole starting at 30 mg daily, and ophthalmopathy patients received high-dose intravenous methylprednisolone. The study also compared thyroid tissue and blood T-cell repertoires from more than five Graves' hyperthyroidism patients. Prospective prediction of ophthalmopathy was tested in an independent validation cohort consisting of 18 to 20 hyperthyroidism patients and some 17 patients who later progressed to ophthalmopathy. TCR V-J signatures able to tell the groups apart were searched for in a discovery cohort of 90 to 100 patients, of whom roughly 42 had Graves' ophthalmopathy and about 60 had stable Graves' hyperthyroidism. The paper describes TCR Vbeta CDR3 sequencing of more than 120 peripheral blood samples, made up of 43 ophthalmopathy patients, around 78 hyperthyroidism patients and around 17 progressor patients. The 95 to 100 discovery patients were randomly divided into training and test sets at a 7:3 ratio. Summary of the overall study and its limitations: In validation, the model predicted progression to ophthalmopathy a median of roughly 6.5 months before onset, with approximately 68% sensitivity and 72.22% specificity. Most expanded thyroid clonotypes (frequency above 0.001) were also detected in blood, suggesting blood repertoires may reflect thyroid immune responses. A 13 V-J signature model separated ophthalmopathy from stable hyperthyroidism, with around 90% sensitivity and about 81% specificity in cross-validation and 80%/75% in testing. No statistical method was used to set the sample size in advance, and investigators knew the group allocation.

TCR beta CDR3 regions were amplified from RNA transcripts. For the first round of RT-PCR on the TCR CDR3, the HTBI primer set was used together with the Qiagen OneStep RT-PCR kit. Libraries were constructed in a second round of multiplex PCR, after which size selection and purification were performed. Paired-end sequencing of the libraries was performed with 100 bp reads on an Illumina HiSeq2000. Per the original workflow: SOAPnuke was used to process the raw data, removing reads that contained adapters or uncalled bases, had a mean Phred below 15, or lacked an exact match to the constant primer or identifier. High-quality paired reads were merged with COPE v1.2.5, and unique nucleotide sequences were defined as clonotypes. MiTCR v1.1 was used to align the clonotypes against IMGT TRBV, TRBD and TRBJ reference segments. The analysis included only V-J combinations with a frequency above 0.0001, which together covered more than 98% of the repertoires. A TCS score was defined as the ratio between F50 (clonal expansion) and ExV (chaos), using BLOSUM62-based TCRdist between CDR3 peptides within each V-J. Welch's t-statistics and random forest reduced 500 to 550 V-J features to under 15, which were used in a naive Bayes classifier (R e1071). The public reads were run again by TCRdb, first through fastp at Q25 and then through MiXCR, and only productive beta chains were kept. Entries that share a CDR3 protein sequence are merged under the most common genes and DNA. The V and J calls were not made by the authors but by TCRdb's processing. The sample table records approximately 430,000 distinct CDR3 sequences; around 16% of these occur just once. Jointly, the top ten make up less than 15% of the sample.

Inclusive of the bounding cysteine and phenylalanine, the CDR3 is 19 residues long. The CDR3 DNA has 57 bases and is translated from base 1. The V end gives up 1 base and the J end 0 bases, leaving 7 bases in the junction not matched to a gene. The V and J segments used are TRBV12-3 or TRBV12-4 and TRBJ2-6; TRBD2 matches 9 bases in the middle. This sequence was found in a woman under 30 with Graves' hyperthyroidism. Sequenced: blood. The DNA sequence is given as TGTGCCAGCAGTTTAGAGAGCGGGGGGCCCCCCTCTGGGGCCAACGTCCTGACTTTC. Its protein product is CASSLESGGPPSGANVLTF.